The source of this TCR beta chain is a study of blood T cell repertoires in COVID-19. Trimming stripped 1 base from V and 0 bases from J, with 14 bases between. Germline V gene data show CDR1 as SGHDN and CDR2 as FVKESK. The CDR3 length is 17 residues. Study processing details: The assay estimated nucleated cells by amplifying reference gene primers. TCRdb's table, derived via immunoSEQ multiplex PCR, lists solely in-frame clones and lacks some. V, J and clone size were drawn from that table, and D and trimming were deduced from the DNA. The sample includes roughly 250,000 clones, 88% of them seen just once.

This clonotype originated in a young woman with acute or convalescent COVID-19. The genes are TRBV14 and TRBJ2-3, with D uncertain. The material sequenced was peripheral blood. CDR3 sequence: CASSQGGFAASTDTQYF. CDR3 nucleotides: TGTGCCAGCAGCCAAGGAGGCTTCGCAGCTAGCACAGATACGCAGTATTTT.